The text below deals with one T cell receptor beta chain. Antigen specificity is unknown. Germline V lookup: CDR1 LGHNA, CDR2 YSLEER. V shed 0 bases, J shed 3 bases, and the junction held 13 bases outside the gene matches. CDR3 length: 18 amino acids. This sample stems from a study of cytomegalovirus exposure and HLA in healthy donors. Study information: Most genotyped donors, about four fifths of 300 to 400, had Caucasian-associated genetic ancestry. Study conclusions and caveats: Per published accounts, TCR beta sequences correctly predicted the HLA-A and HLA-B alleles of most subjects. The authors later found most CMV-associated TCR beta chains appeared HLA-restricted.

PCR was performed using 60 Vbeta and 13 Jbeta primers. The data were produced by immunoSEQ multiplex PCR, yet TCRdb's version contains in-frame clones alone and is incomplete. The sample shows 140,000 to 150,000 clones, less than 90% of them seen only once. The sequence came from a boy aged 2 to 10 in good health and CMV-seronegative. Sequences were obtained from PBMCs. This chain uses TRBV4-3 with TRBJ2-7; TRBD1 agrees at 8 bases. CDR3 in amino acids: CASSQDFAPRQGIYEQYF. In DNA form, the CDR3 reads TGCGCCAGCAGCCAAGATTTCGCCCCTAGACAGGGGATCTACGAGCAGTACTTC.